Listed below are T cell receptor beta chains from one sample, sequenced in a study of blood T cell repertoires in COVID-19. This table comes from immunoSEQ multiplex PCR, and its TCRdb copy is limited to in-frame clones, with some not included. The table records 95,000 to 100,000 clones, 70% to 85% of them present only once. The sample comprised peripheral blood. The receptors shown here come from a man in his 70s with acute or convalescent COVID-19. Both conserved end residues are part of each CDR3. A D gene is named only where the DNA matches it firmly. Clone size is not always given. Where it is, it says once, few, many or a class for expanded clones.

-	TRBJ1-4	TRBV5-1	14	-	TGCGCCAGCAGGTACACAGCAACTAATGAAAAACTGTTTTTT	CASRYTATNEKLFF
TRBD2	TRBJ2-1	TRBV3-1/TRBV3-2	19	-	TGTGCCAGCAGCCACCTTGCGGGGGGTCGGTCTCACTCCTACAATGAGCAGTTCTTC	CASSHLAGGRSHSYNEQFF
-	TRBJ2-5	TRBV7-3	13	-	TGTGCCAGCAGCTTAAGCCGGGGAGAGACCCAGTACTTC	CASSLSRGETQYF
TRBD2	TRBJ2-2	TRBV6-4	15	-	TGTGCCAGCAGTGTGAGCGGGGGTCACACCGGGGAGCTGTTTTTT	CASSVSGGHTGELFF
TRBD2	TRBJ2-3	TRBV6-2/TRBV6-3	14	-	TGTGCCAGCAGTGCCTTGAGGGAGGGGTATACGCAGTATTTT	CASSALREGYTQYF
TRBD1	TRBJ1-1	TRBV7-6	16	-	TGTGCCAGCAGCGCGAACAACCCTCAGGGGGGCACTGAAGCTTTCTTT	CASSANNPQGGTEAFF
-	TRBJ2-2	TRBV6-1	18	-	TGTGCCAGCAGTGAAGCGAATCTAGGTAGCGCGAACACCGGGGAGCTGTTTTTT	CASSEANLGSANTGELFF
-	TRBJ1-4	TRBV7-2	16	-	TGTGCCAGCAGCTTAGCTAGAGGGAGAGGGTATGAAAAACTGTTTTTT	CASSLARGRGYEKLFF
TRBD2	TRBJ2-3	TRBV5-1	16	-	TGCGCCAGCAGCTCCTCTAGCGGGTCTAGCACAGATACGCAGTATTTT	CASSSSSGSSTDTQYF
-	TRBJ2-2	TRBV21-1	15	-	TGTGCCAGCAGCAAACGGCTAGCGGACACCGGGGAGCTGTTTTTT	CASSKRLADTGELFF
-	TRBJ1-5	TRBV6-1	15	-	TGTGCCAGCAGTGAAGCCCAGTATAGCAATCAGCCCCAGCATTTT	CASSEAQYSNQPQHF
TRBD1	TRBJ2-7	TRBV6-6	14	-	TGTGCCAGCAGGGGACAGGGGCGAACCTACGAGCAGTACTTC	CASRGQGRTYEQYF
TRBD1	TRBJ1-5	TRBV6-1	17	-	TGTGCCAGCAGTGGCCCGTTCAGCCGGGGACAGCATCAGCCCCAGCATTTT	CASSGPFSRGQHQPQHF
TRBD1	TRBJ1-2	TRBV3-1/TRBV3-2	14	-	TGTGCCAGCAGCCCCCGGGACAGGGCTGGAGGCTACACCTTC	CASSPRDRAGGYTF
-	TRBJ1-1	TRBV5-6	16	-	TGTGCCAGCAGCCGCGGGGTAGCCAGGACGAACACTGAAGCTTTCTTT	CASSRGVARTNTEAFF
-	TRBJ1-1	TRBV7-2	12	-	TGTGCCAGCAGCTTAGCACAGCCTGAAGCTTTCTTT	CASSLAQPEAFF
TRBD2	TRBJ2-1	TRBV5-1	15	-	TGCGCCAGCAGCATGACTAGCGGGGCTCAAAATGAGCAGTTCTTC	CASSMTSGAQNEQFF
-	TRBJ2-2	TRBV3-1/TRBV3-2	17	-	TGTGCCAGCAGCCAAAGGACCGGCGGGCTGAACACCGGGGAGCTGTTTTTT	CASSQRTGGLNTGELFF
TRBD1	TRBJ1-6	TRBV30	13	-	TGTGCCTGGAGGGGACAGGGTGGTTCACCCCTCCACTTT	CAWRGQGGSPLHF
-	TRBJ2-5	TRBV7-9	17	once	TGTGCCAGCAGCCGCGGAGTCGAGCCCCGGCATCTAGAGACCCAGTACTTC	CASSRGVEPRHLETQYF
TRBD1	TRBJ2-1	TRBV15	16	once	TGTGCCACCAGCGCACGAACCGGGACAGTCTACAATGAGCAGTTCTTC	CATSARTGTVYNEQFF
TRBD2	TRBJ2-3	TRBV7-8	16	-	TGTGCCAGCAGCGAACCTAGCGGTCCCTTGGGAGATACGCAGTATTTT	CASSEPSGPLGDTQYF
-	TRBJ2-5	TRBV30	14	-	TGTGCCTGGAGCCTCCGGGGAGTAGGAGAGACCCAGTACTTC	CAWSLRGVGETQYF
TRBD2	TRBJ2-1	TRBV10-3	15	-	TGTGCCATCAGTGACCCCCAGCGGGAGGGCAATGAGCAGTTCTTC	CAISDPQREGNEQFF
-	TRBJ1-2	TRBV7-9	12	-	TGTGCCAGCAGCTCAATTCCGGGGGGCTACACCTTC	CASSSIPGGYTF
-	TRBJ2-1	TRBV25-1	14	few	TGTGCCAGCAGGTCGGATAACGGGGGCAATGAGCAGTTCTTC	CASRSDNGGNEQFF
TRBD1	TRBJ2-3	TRBV4-1	16	-	TGCGCCAGCAGCAAGAGGGCAGGGGGCGACACAGATACGCAGTATTTT	CASSKRAGGDTDTQYF
TRBD1	TRBJ1-2	TRBV6-2/TRBV6-3	13	once	TGTGCCAGCAGTCCGGACAGGGTTTATGGCTACACCTTC	CASSPDRVYGYTF
-	TRBJ2-1	TRBV5-5	15	-	TGTGCCAGCAGCTTCTTTAGCGGCTCCTACAATGAGCAGTTCTTC	CASSFFSGSYNEQFF
-	TRBJ1-5	TRBV25-1	15	-	TGTGCCAGCAGTCAGGGGTTCCATTTCGATCAGCCCCAGCATTTT	CASSQGFHFDQPQHF
-	TRBJ2-7	TRBV7-8	15	-	TGTGCCAGCAGCTTAGCCGCGGGGATCTTGGGCGAGCAGTACTTC	CASSLAAGILGEQYF
TRBD1	TRBJ1-3	TRBV29-1	14	-	TGCAGCGTGGAGTACGGGACAGCTGGAAACACCATATATTTT	CSVEYGTAGNTIYF
TRBD2	TRBJ2-3	TRBV11-1	15	-	TGTGCCAGCAGCAACCGGGTCTCGGGGGGAGATACGCAGTATTTT	CASSNRVSGGDTQYF
-	TRBJ2-7	TRBV3-1/TRBV3-2	14	-	TGTGCCAGCAGCCAAGCTGCGGTCTCCTACGAGCAGTACTTC	CASSQAAVSYEQYF
TRBD1	TRBJ2-1	TRBV9	15	-	TGTGCCAGCAGCCCCCGGGACAGGTCCTACAATGAGCAGTTCTTC	CASSPRDRSYNEQFF
TRBD2	TRBJ2-1	TRBV14	16	-	TGTGCCAGCAGCCACCTGGGACTAGCGGGGTACAATGAGCAGTTCTTC	CASSHLGLAGYNEQFF
-	TRBJ2-5	TRBV4-1	16	-	TGCGCCAGCAGCCAAGGTTTCCGGGACGGAGGGGAGACCCAGTACTTC	CASSQGFRDGGETQYF
-	TRBJ2-5	TRBV7-9	14	-	TGTGCCAGCAGTCCACCAGGGCTTCAAGAGACCCAGTACTTC	CASSPPGLQETQYF